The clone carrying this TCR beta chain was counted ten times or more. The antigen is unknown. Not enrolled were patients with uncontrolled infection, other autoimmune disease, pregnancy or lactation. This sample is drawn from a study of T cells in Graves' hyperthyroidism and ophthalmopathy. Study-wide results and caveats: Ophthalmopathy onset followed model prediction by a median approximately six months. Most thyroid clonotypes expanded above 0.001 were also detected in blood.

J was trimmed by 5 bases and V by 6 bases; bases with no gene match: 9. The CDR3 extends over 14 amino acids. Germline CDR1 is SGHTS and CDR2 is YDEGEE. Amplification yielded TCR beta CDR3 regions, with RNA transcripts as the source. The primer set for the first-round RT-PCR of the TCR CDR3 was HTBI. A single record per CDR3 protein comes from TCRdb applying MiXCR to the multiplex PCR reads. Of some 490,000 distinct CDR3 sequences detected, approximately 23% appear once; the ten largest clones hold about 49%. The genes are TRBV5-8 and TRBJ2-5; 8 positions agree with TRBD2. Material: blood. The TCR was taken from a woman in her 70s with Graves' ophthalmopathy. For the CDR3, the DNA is TGTGCCAGCATCCTTAGCGGGAATGGGGAGACCCAGTACTTC. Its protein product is CASILSGNGETQYF. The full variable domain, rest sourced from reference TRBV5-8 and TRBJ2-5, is EAGVTQSPTHLIKTRGQQATLRCSPISGHTSVYWYQQALGLGLQFLLWYDEGEERNRGNFPPRFSGRQFPNYSSELNVNALELEDSALYLCASILSGNGETQYFGPGTRLLVL.